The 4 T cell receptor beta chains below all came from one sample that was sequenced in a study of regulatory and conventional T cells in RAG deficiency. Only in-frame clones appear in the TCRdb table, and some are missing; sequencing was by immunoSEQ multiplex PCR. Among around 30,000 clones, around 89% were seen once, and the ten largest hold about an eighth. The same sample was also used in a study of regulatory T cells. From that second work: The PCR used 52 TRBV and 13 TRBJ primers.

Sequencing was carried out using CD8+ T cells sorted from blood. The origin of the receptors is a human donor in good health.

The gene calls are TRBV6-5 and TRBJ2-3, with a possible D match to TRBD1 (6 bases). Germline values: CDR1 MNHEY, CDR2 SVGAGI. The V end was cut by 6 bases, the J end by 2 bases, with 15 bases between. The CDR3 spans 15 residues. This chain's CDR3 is CASRSSGQFTDTQYF. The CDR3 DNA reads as TGTGCCAGCAGAAGCTCCGGACAGTTCACAGATACGCAGTATTTT.

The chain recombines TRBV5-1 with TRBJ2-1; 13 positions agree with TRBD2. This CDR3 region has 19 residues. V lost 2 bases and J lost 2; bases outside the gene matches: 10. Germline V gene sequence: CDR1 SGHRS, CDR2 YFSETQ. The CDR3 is CASSFPPGLAGRAYNEQFF. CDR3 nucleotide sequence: TGCGCCAGCAGCTTCCCGCCGGGACTAGCGGGACGCGCCTACAATGAGCAGTTCTTC.

Here the CDR3 reads CASSWRTGAYEQYF. Here the CDR3 DNA reads TGTGCCAGCAGCTGGCGTACAGGGGCCTACGAGCAGTACTTC. This chain uses TRBV5-6 with TRBJ2-7, with 7 bases aligning to TRBD1. The CDR3 extends over 14 amino acids. After removal of 3 bases from V and 2 bases from J, the junction contained 5 bases not matched to a gene. Per the germline V gene, CDR1 is SGHDT and CDR2 is YYEEEE.

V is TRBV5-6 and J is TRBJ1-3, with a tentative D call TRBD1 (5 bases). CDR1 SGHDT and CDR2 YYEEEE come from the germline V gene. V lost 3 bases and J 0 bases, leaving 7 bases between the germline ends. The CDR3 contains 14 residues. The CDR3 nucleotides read TGTGCCAGCAGCTCAGGGAGCTCTGGAAACACCATATATTTT. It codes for CASSSGSSGNTIYF.